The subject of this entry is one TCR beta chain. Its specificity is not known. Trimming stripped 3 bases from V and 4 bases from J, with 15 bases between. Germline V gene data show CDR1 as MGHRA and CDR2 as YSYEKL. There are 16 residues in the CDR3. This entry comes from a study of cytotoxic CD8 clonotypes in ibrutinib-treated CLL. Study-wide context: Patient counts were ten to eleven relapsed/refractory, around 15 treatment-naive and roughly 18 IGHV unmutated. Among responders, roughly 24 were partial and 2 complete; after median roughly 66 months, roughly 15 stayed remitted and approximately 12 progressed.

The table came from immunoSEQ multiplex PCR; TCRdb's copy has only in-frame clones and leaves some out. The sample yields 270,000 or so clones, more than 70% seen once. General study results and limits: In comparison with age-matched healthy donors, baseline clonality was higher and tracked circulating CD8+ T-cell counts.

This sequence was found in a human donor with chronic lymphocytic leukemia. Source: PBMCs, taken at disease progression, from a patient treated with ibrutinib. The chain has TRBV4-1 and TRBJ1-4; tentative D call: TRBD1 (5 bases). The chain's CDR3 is CASSQGRASGNEKLFF. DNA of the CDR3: TGCGCCAGCAGCCAGGGACGGGCGAGTGGTAATGAAAAACTGTTTTTT.